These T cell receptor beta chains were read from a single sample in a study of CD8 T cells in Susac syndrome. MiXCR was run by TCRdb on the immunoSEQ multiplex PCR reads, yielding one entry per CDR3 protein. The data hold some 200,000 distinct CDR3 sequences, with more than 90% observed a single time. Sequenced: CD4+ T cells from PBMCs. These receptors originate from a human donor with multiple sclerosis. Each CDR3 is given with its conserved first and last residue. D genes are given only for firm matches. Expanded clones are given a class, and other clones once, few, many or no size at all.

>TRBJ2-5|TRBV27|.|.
CASSSHTQETQYF
TGTGCCAGCAGTTCCCACACTCAAGAGACTCAGTACTTC
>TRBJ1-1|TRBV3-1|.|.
CASSQDRGLAFF
TGTGCCAGCAGCCAAGATCGTGGTTTAGCTTTCTTT
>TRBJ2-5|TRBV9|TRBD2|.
CASSVGTSGSETQYF
TGTGCCAGCAGCGTAGGAACTAGCGGGAGTGAGACCCAGTACTTC
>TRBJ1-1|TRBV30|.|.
CAWKGAEAFF
TGTGCCTGGAAGGGCGCTGAAGCTTTCTTT
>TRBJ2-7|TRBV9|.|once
CASSAKDQKFHEQYF
TGTGCCAGCAGCGCCAAAGATCAGAAGTTCCACGAGCAGTACTTC
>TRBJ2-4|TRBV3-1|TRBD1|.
CASSQSLGGLQYF
TGTGCCAGCAGCCAGTCGCTAGGGGGCTTACAGTACTTC
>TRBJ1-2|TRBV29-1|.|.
CSVYQGYGYTF
TGCAGCGTTTACCAGGGTTATGGCTACACCTTC
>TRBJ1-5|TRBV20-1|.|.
CSASYRVDQPQHF
TGCAGTGCTAGTTACAGGGTGGATCAGCCCCAGCATTTT
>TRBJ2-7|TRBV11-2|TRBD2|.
CASSTSGTSEYEQYF
TGTGCCAGCAGCACCTCCGGGACTAGCGAGTACGAGCAGTACTTC
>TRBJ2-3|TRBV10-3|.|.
CAISVGSTDTQYF
TGTGCCATCAGTGTAGGTTCCACAGATACGCAGTATTTT
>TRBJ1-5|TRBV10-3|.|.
CAISAKRDQPQHF
TGTGCCATCAGTGCTAAGAGGGATCAGCCCCAGCATTTT
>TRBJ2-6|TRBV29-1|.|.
CSVEGWGSSGANVLTF
TGCAGCGTTGAAGGTTGGGGGAGCTCTGGGGCCAACGTCCTGACTTTC
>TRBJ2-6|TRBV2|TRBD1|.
CASALPGQGSSGANVLTF
TGTGCCAGCGCTCTTCCGGGACAGGGGTCCTCAGGGGCCAACGTCCTGACTTTC
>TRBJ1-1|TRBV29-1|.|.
CSVARTQNTEAFF
TGCAGCGTTGCTAGGACACAGAACACTGAAGCTTTCTTT
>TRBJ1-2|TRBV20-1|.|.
CSARPGPKDTF
TGCAGTGCTAGACCAGGGCCGAAAGACACCTTC
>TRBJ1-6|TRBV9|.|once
CASSASSSYNSPLHF
TGTGCCAGCAGCGCATCAAGCTCCTATAATTCACCCCTCCACTTT
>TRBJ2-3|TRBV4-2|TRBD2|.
CASSQDLKLVGTSGTDTQYF
TGTGCCAGCAGCCAAGATCTTAAGTTGGTCGGGACTAGCGGCACAGATACGCAGTATTTT
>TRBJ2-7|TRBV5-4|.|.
CASSQKNSDWREQYF
TGTGCCAGCAGCCAGAAAAACAGTGACTGGAGGGAGCAGTACTTC
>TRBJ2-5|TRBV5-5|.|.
CASSPRDGEQETQYF
TGTGCCAGCAGCCCCAGGGACGGGGAACAAGAGACCCAGTACTTC
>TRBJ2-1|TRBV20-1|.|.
CSANLPAGTNEQFF
TGCAGTGCTAATCTTCCAGCGGGGACAAATGAGCAGTTCTTC
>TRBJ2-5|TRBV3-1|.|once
CASSQSPGTTKSETQYF
TGTGCCAGCAGCCAATCCCCCGGGACGACTAAGTCGGAGACCCAGTACTTC
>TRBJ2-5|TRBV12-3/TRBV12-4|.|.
CASSSRSSVQETQYF
TGTGCCAGCAGTAGTAGGTCGAGCGTCCAAGAGACCCAGTACTTC
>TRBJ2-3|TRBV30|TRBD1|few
CAWSEQGDTDTQYF
TGTGCCTGGAGTGAACAGGGGGACACAGATACGCAGTATTTT
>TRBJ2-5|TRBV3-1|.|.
CASSQERGGETQYF
TGTGCCAGCAGCCAAGAAAGAGGAGGAGAGACCCAGTACTTC
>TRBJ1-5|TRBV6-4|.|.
CASRLGRRSNQPQHF
TGTGCCAGCAGACTAGGACGGCGTAGCAATCAGCCCCAGCATTTT
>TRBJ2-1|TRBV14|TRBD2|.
CASSQAGGGTYNEQFF
TGTGCCAGCAGCCAAGCGGGGGGGGGCACCTACAATGAGCAGTTCTTC
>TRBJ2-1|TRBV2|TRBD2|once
CASGGGEQFF
TGTGCCAGCGGCGGGGGTGAGCAGTTCTTC
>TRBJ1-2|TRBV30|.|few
CAWGGNYGYTF
TGTGCCTGGGGGGGCAACTATGGCTACACCTTC
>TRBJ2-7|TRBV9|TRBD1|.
CASSTGQRSSYEQYF
TGTGCCAGCAGCACGGGACAGCGGAGCTCCTACGAGCAGTACTTC
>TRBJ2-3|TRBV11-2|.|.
CASSLVGSGTDTQYF
TGTGCCAGCAGCTTAGTAGGGTCGGGCACCGATACGCAGTATTTT
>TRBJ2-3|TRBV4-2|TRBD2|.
CASSQVYSPGLAGNTDTQYF
TGTGCCAGCAGCCAAGTGTACAGTCCGGGACTAGCGGGAAACACAGATACGCAGTATTTT
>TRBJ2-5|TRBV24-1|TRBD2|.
CATSGGGQETQYF
TGTGCCACCAGTGGGGGGGGGCAAGAGACCCAGTACTTC
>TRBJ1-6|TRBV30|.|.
CASSGAGRTPLHF
TGTGCCTCCTCAGGGGCAGGTCGAACACCCCTCCACTTT
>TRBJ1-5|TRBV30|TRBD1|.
CAWSHRGPQHF
TGTGCCTGGAGTCACAGGGGGCCCCAGCATTTT
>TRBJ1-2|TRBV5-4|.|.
CASSLGRGGSPGYTF
TGTGCCAGCAGCTTGGGGAGGGGAGGGTCTCCTGGCTACACCTTC
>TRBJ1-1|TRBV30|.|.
CAWSASYLERGAFF
TGTGCCTGGAGTGCGTCGTATCTGGAAAGGGGAGCTTTCTTT
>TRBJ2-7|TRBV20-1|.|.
CSAELGTYEQYF
TGCAGTGCGGAACTAGGAACCTACGAGCAGTACTTC
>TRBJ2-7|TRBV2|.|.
CASSEGAEQYF
TGTGCCAGCAGTGAGGGCGCAGAGCAGTACTTC
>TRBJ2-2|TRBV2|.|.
CASRLPTGELFF
TGTGCCAGCAGGCTTCCAACCGGGGAGCTGTTTTTT
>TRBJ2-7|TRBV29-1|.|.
CSVEVRPYEQYF
TGCAGCGTTGAGGTCCGGCCCTACGAGCAGTACTTC
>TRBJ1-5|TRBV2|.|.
CASSETRSNQPQHF
TGTGCCAGCAGTGAAACCCGGAGCAATCAGCCCCAGCATTTT
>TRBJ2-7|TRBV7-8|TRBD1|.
CASSLGYRRDRWSYEQYF
TGTGCCAGCAGCTTAGGGTACCGAAGGGACAGGTGGTCCTACGAGCAGTACTTC
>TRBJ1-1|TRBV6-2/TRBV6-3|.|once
CASTPRRGSRGTEAFF
TGTGCCAGCACTCCCCGGCGGGGTAGTAGGGGCACTGAAGCTTTCTTT
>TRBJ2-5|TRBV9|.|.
CASSPRGIEVETQYF
TGTGCCAGCAGCCCCCGGGGCATCGAGGTAGAGACCCAGTACTTC
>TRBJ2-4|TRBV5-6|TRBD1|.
CASSTDRGGNIQYF
TGTGCCAGCAGCACCGACAGGGGGGGAAACATTCAGTACTTC